These 20 T cell receptor beta chains share one sample of origin, sequenced in a study of T cells after yellow fever vaccination. TCRdb ran MiXCR on the 5' RACE reads and lists one entry per CDR3 protein. The data show about 22,000 distinct CDR3 sequences, 4% to 6% seen once. Sequenced material: PBMCs, either bulk or a sorted T-cell subset (CD4+, CD8+, memory, or dextramer-sorted; not recorded which), taken around 45 days after the first yellow fever vaccination. These receptors came from a man between 18 and 35 years old who received the YFV17D yellow fever vaccine.

This clonotype was detected ten times or more. The chain combines TRBV27 with TRBJ2-7, with 8 nucleotides matching TRBD1. The CDR3 contains 14 residues. In germline, CDR1 is MNHEY, CDR2 SMNVEV (reference sequence). V shed 5 bases, J shed 6 bases, and the junction held 9 bases outside the gene matches. The CDR3 sequence: CASSPWTGPREQYF. CDR3 DNA: TGTGCCAGCAGTCCATGGACAGGGCCCCGCGAGCAGTACTTC.

At least ten counts were recorded for this clonotype. V gene TRBV6-2 or TRBV6-3 combines with J gene TRBJ1-2; D is perhaps TRBD1 (6 bases). V dropped 6 bases and J dropped 4 bases, with 21 bases sitting between them. CDR1 is MNHEY and CDR2 is SVGEGT in the germline V gene. CDR3 length: 16 amino acids. CDR3 nucleotides: TGTGCCAGCAGCCAAGACGGGACAACGGGCTTCTATGGCTACACCTTC. This gives the protein CASSQDGTTGFYGYTF.

This clonotype has ten or more counts. The chain has TRBV5-1 and TRBJ1-3; D is unresolved. V lost 0 bases to trimming and J lost 1 base, with 5 bases between them. This CDR3 contains 14 residues. The germline V gene has CDR1 SGHRS and CDR2 YFSETQ. Written as DNA, the CDR3 is TGCGCCAGCAGCTTGGGGATGTCTGGAAACACCATATATTTT. Translating gives CASSLGMSGNTIYF. The variable domain in full, with the rest retrieved from reference TRBV5-1 and TRBJ1-3, is KAGVTQTPRYLIKTRGQQVTLSCSPISGHRSVSWYQQTPGQGLQFLFEYFSETQRNKGNFPGRFSGRQFSNSRSEMNVSTLELGDSALYLCASSLGMSGNTIYFGEGSWLTVV.

This clonotype was observed many times. This rearrangement joins TRBV6-5 to TRBJ2-3; TRBD2 aligns across 12 bases. The CDR3 runs 17 residues. Germline V gives CDR1 MNHEY, CDR2 SVGAGI. V gave up 3 bases and J gave up 5 bases; unmatched junction bases: 9. The CDR3 is CASSYASTSGGLDTQYF. CDR3 nucleotide sequence: TGTGCCAGCAGTTATGCCTCGACTAGCGGGGGTCTAGATACGCAGTATTTT.

This clonotype showed up many times. The chain couples TRBV5-1 to TRBJ2-7, with a tentative D call TRBD1 (6 bases). Germline CDR1 and CDR2: SGHRS and YFSETQ. CDR3 length equals 16 residues. Trimming took off 0 bases at V and 4 bases at J, with 17 bases between the two ends. This chain's CDR3 is CASSLAYPGHAYEQYV. The CDR3 coding sequence is TGCGCCAGCAGCTTGGCCTATCCGGGACATGCTTACGAGCAGTACGTC.

In its sample, this clonotype was seen a few times. This chain joins TRBV6-1 and TRBJ2-5; the match to TRBD2 covers 7 bases. The CDR3 extends over 14 amino acids. Germline-derived CDR1 and CDR2 are MNHNS and SASEGT. V gave up 0 bases and J gave up 2 bases; unmatched junction bases: 0. As DNA, the CDR3 is TGTGCCAGCAGTGAAGCGGGGGGGCAAGAGACCCAGTACTTC. Its translation is CASSEAGGQETQYF.

This clonotype was recorded many times. The genes are TRBV6-4 and TRBJ2-1; TRBD2 matches at 8 bases. The CDR3 runs to 13 residues. V was clipped by 5 bases and J by 5 bases; unmatched bases: 2. The germline gives CDR1 MRHNA, CDR2 SNTAGT. CDR3 sequence: CASSPTSDNEQFF. The DNA for the CDR3 is TGTGCCAGCAGTCCGACTAGCGACAATGAGCAGTTCTTC.

In its sample, this clonotype was seen many times. The rearrangement uses TRBV12-3 or TRBV12-4 and TRBJ2-2; D may be TRBD1 or TRBD2 (5 bases each). This CDR3 has 11 amino acids. V was pared by 9 bases and J by 6 bases, with 8 bases between. CDR3 in DNA: TGTGCCAGTCGAGGGGCCGGGGAGCTGTTTTTT. Translation gives CASRGAGELFF.

The chain links TRBV3-1 to TRBJ1-4; 8 bases are shared with TRBD1. Trimming at V came to 4 bases and at J to 13 bases, leaving 5 bases not matched to a gene. The V gene's germline CDR1 is LGHDT and CDR2 YNNKEL (reference sequence). This CDR3 is 12 amino acids long. The CDR3 loop reads CASSPGTGRLFF. The CDR3 region has the DNA TGTGCCAGCAGCCCCGGGACAGGAAGACTGTTTTTT. Complete variable domain (other parts from reference TRBV3-1 and TRBJ1-4): DTAVSQTPKYLVTQMGNDKSIKCEQNLGHDTMYWYKQDSKKFLKIMFSYNNKELIINETVPNRFSPKSPDKAHLNLHINSLELGDSAVYFCASSPGTGRLFFGSGTQLSVL.

This clonotype was observed many times. The V gene is TRBV15, the J gene TRBJ1-1, with 8 bases lining up with TRBD1. Germline V gene lookup returns CDR1 LNHNV and CDR2 YYDKDF (reference sequence). With 5 bases clipped from V and 2 bases from J, the junction kept 7 bases outside the gene matches. The CDR3 runs 15 residues. The CDR3 coding sequence is TGTGCCACCAGCCCCCTGACAGGGGTCAACACTGAAGCTTTCTTT. This encodes CATSPLTGVNTEAFF.

This clonotype was counted at least ten times. The chain couples TRBV11-2 to TRBJ1-1; 7 bases map to TRBD1. CDR3 length: 16 amino acids. CDR1 and CDR2 from the germline V gene are SGHAT and FQNNGV. The junction had 7 bases not matched to a gene; V was cut back by 3 bases and J by 0 bases. The CDR3 here is CASSLRFGTVNTEAFF. CDR3 DNA sequence: TGTGCCAGCAGCTTGAGGTTCGGGACAGTGAACACTGAAGCTTTCTTT.

This clonotype was counted many times. The chain links TRBV10-3 to TRBJ2-3; 7 nucleotides match TRBD1. From germline, CDR1 is ENHRY and CDR2 SYGVKD. The ends lost 8 bases at V and 0 bases at J; junction bases unmatched: 11. The CDR3 length is 16 residues. CDR3 sequence (DNA): TGTGCCATCGGACGTACCACAGGGGCCAGCACAGATACGCAGTATTTT. It yields the protein CAIGRTTGASTDTQYF.

This clonotype came up many times. The chain links TRBV5-4 to TRBJ2-1; D remains ambiguous. Germline V gene lookup returns CDR1 SGHNT and CDR2 YYREEE (reference sequence). Trimming shortened V by 0 bases and J by 0 bases, and 13 bases separated the two germline ends. CDR3 length equals 17 residues. The CDR3: CASSLAPERSSYNEQFF. In DNA, the CDR3 is TGTGCCAGCAGCTTGGCCCCGGAGAGGAGCTCCTACAATGAGCAGTTCTTC.

This clonotype was seen ten or more times. The chain links TRBV4-2 to TRBJ2-3, with a tentative D call TRBD2 (5 bases). Germline CDR1 and CDR2: LGHNA and YNFKEQ. Between the trimmed V and J ends, which lost 4 bases and 2 bases, there was a span of 13 bases. The CDR3 length is 15 residues. CDR3 DNA: TGTGCCAGCAGCCGCGAACAGAGGGACACAGATACGCAGTATTTT. Its translation: CASSREQRDTDTQYF.

This clonotype was seen at least ten times. V usage is TRBV7-9 and J usage is TRBJ2-1; D perhaps matches TRBD1 (5 bases). CDR1 and CDR2 from the germline V gene are SEHNR and FQNEAQ (reference sequence). There are 15 residues in the CDR3. V lost 6 bases to trimming and J lost 5 bases, with 17 bases between them. In DNA, the CDR3 is TGTGCCAGCAGTTTAAGGGGCGCCAGGGACAATGAGCAGTTCTTC. It yields the protein CASSLRGARDNEQFF.

In its sample, this clonotype was seen many times. The V gene is TRBV18, the J gene TRBJ1-2, with TRBD1 identical over 10 bases. Trimming cost V 3 bases and J 8 bases; bases outside gene matches: 15. Germline CDR1 is KGHSH and CDR2 is LQKENI. The CDR3 runs to 17 residues. The CDR3 region is CASSPLHSGTGDRGYTF. DNA of the CDR3: TGTGCCAGCTCACCTTTGCACTCCGGGACAGGGGATCGCGGCTACACCTTC. Full variable domain (rest looked up from reference TRBV18 and TRBJ1-2): NAGVMQNPRHLVRRRGQEARLRCSPMKGHSHVYWYRQLPEEGLKFMVYLQKENIIDESGMPKERFSAEFPKEGPSILRIQQVVRGDSAAYFCASSPLHSGTGDRGYTFGSGTRLTVV.

At least ten counts were recorded for this clonotype. The V gene is TRBV7-2, the J gene TRBJ2-1; D perhaps matches TRBD2 (7 bases). Germline V gene sequence: CDR1 SGHTA, CDR2 FQGNSA. The ends were cut back, 3 bases at V and 5 bases at J, with 11 bases in the middle. This CDR3 contains 14 residues. The CDR3 nucleotides are TGTGCCAGCAGCTTGGGGGGGCCGGACAATGAGCAGTTCTTC. Amino acids: CASSLGGPDNEQFF.

This clonotype was observed at least ten times. The chain combines TRBV29-1 with TRBJ1-4; D call uncertain. The length of the CDR3 is 12 residues. The germline V gene encodes CDR1 SQVTM and CDR2 ANQGSEA. V lost 3 bases and J 4 bases, leaving 6 bases between the germline ends. The DNA for the CDR3 is TGCAGCGTTGAGAGGGTTAATGAAAAACTGTTTTTT. It codes for CSVERVNEKLFF.

This clonotype was found many times. The chain links TRBV11-2 to TRBJ1-1; no firm D call. Looked up from germline, CDR1 is SGHAT and CDR2 is FQNNGV. This CDR3 has 16 residues. V shed 0 bases and J shed 0 bases, with 11 bases lying between them. As DNA, the CDR3 is TGTGCCAGCAGCTTAGAGTTTGGAAAAATGAACACTGAAGCTTTCTTT. Its protein is CASSLEFGKMNTEAFF.

At least ten counts were recorded for this clonotype. The rearrangement links TRBV6-2 or TRBV6-3 to TRBJ2-7, with 10 bases matching TRBD1. V shed 4 bases, J shed 0 bases, and the junction held 9 bases outside the gene matches. CDR3 length equals 17 residues. Germline V CDR1 and CDR2: MNHEY, SVGEGT. CDR3 in DNA: TGTGCCAGCAGTTTCCCGGGACAGGGGATGGGCTCCTACGAGCAGTACTTC. Protein product: CASSFPGQGMGSYEQYF.